This is a list of T cell receptor beta chains from one sample in a study of T cell responses to AZD1222 COVID-19 vaccine. Sequencing was performed with immunoSEQ multiplex PCR; in TCRdb, only in-frame clones are kept and a portion is missing. The table has 130,000 to 150,000 clones, around 89% seen once; the top ten hold over 13%. Sequenced here: peripheral blood, sampled on day 0 of AZD1222 vaccination. The receptors derive from an adult in good health. Each CDR3 is given with its conserved first and last residue.

>TRBV5-1|TRBJ1-4
CASSAGSATNEKLFF
>TRBV5-4|TRBJ1-4
CASSDRGGEKLFF
>TRBV18|TRBJ1-2
CASSSALPARGDGYTF
>TRBV28|TRBJ2-4
CASSLNRRDIQYF
>TRBV11-2|TRBJ1-3
CASSLGTRVGNTIYF
>TRBV9|TRBJ2-4
CASSPTQGPVAGGRNIQYF
>TRBV29-1|TRBJ1-6
CSVARAEGSPLHF
>TRBV7-9|TRBJ1-5
CASSARIGQPQHF
>TRBV28|TRBJ1-2
CASKFQDSLNYGYTF
>TRBV6-5|TRBJ2-7
CASSYSSGGAGYEQYF
>TRBV18|TRBJ1-5
CASSPAVNQPQHF
>TRBV19|TRBJ2-3
CASNRRGQATDTQYF
>TRBV7-2|TRBJ2-2
CASSLVGLAGGLTGELFF
>TRBV5-1|TRBJ1-2
CASSLLSSTNYGYTF
>TRBV12-3/TRBV12-4|TRBJ1-1
CASSSGGAGAFF
>TRBV2|TRBJ1-5
CASSETGRGQPQHF
>TRBV6-5|TRBJ1-2
CASNPRDRNYGYTF
>TRBV7-9|TRBJ1-2
CASSPRQGPNYGYTF
>TRBV6-6|TRBJ1-2
CASSSRTGGSYGYTF
>TRBV14|TRBJ1-3
CASSQGGSSGNTIYF
>TRBV27|TRBJ1-2
CASSLAGYHGYTF
>TRBV5-5|TRBJ1-5
CASSLGQGHQPQHF
>TRBV21-1|TRBJ1-3
CASSKVSGSSGNTIYF
>TRBV5-5|TRBJ1-4
CASSLTDDGKLFF
>TRBV19|TRBJ1-1
CASSIKIWNTEAFF
>TRBV7-2|TRBJ1-6
CASSLTLHGDSPLHF
>TRBV6-1|TRBJ2-1
CASSEAGTGGVLGEQFF
>TRBV6-5|TRBJ1-5
CASSLSGGGNQPQHF
>TRBV28|TRBJ1-2
CASILGQGGYGYTF
>TRBV19|TRBJ1-3
CASSIIRQVSGNTIYF
>TRBV28|TRBJ1-2
CASSTGHYGYTF
>TRBV9|TRBJ1-1
CASSVGPGKGTEAFF
>TRBV7-3|TRBJ1-1
CASSPGPSSEAFF
>TRBV2|TRBJ2-7
CASLRDLTYEQYF
>TRBV18|TRBJ2-6
CASSPDRISGANVLTF
>TRBV10-3|TRBJ1-3
CAIRTAEVNTIYF
>TRBV5-1|TRBJ2-5
CASSRSGHQQQETQYF
>TRBV9|TRBJ1-2
CASSEQGVPYGYTF
>TRBV4-2|TRBJ1-4
CASSQDWDTGSQFF
>TRBV4-2|TRBJ1-5
CASSQDERNSNQPQHF
>TRBV20-1|TRBJ1-2
CSASDTANYGYTF
>TRBV27|TRBJ1-1
CASRPASGTHTEAFF
>TRBV5-1|TRBJ2-3
CASSLAAGRTDTQYF
>TRBV5-1|TRBJ2-1
CASSLGLADNEQFF
>TRBV2|TRBJ2-7
CASSEVLGVEQYF
>TRBV28|TRBJ2-2
CASWVRQSPGELFF
>TRBV5-5|TRBJ1-2
CASSLAVANYGYTF
>TRBV6-6|TRBJ1-5
CASSTTGGQPQHF
>TRBV5-1|TRBJ1-4
CASSSGLQVGQEKLFF
>TRBV5-1|TRBJ2-3
CASSLGNPTDTQYF
>TRBV5-4|TRBJ2-5
CASSFPSTETQYF
>TRBV6-2/TRBV6-3|TRBJ2-7
CASSYGTQIHEQYF
>TRBV28|TRBJ1-6
CASSLSRQGARNSPLHF
>TRBV29-1|TRBJ2-7
CSVEQGRSYEQYF
>TRBV28|TRBJ1-2
CASSRGYYGYTF
>TRBV3-1/TRBV3-2|TRBJ2-3
CASSHAPSPTSGDTQYF
>TRBV4-1|TRBJ1-2
CASSQLGLQGNYGYTF
>TRBV7-9|TRBJ2-5
CASSLDSLETQYF
>TRBV18|TRBJ1-1
CASSPTSLTGSKMNTEAFF